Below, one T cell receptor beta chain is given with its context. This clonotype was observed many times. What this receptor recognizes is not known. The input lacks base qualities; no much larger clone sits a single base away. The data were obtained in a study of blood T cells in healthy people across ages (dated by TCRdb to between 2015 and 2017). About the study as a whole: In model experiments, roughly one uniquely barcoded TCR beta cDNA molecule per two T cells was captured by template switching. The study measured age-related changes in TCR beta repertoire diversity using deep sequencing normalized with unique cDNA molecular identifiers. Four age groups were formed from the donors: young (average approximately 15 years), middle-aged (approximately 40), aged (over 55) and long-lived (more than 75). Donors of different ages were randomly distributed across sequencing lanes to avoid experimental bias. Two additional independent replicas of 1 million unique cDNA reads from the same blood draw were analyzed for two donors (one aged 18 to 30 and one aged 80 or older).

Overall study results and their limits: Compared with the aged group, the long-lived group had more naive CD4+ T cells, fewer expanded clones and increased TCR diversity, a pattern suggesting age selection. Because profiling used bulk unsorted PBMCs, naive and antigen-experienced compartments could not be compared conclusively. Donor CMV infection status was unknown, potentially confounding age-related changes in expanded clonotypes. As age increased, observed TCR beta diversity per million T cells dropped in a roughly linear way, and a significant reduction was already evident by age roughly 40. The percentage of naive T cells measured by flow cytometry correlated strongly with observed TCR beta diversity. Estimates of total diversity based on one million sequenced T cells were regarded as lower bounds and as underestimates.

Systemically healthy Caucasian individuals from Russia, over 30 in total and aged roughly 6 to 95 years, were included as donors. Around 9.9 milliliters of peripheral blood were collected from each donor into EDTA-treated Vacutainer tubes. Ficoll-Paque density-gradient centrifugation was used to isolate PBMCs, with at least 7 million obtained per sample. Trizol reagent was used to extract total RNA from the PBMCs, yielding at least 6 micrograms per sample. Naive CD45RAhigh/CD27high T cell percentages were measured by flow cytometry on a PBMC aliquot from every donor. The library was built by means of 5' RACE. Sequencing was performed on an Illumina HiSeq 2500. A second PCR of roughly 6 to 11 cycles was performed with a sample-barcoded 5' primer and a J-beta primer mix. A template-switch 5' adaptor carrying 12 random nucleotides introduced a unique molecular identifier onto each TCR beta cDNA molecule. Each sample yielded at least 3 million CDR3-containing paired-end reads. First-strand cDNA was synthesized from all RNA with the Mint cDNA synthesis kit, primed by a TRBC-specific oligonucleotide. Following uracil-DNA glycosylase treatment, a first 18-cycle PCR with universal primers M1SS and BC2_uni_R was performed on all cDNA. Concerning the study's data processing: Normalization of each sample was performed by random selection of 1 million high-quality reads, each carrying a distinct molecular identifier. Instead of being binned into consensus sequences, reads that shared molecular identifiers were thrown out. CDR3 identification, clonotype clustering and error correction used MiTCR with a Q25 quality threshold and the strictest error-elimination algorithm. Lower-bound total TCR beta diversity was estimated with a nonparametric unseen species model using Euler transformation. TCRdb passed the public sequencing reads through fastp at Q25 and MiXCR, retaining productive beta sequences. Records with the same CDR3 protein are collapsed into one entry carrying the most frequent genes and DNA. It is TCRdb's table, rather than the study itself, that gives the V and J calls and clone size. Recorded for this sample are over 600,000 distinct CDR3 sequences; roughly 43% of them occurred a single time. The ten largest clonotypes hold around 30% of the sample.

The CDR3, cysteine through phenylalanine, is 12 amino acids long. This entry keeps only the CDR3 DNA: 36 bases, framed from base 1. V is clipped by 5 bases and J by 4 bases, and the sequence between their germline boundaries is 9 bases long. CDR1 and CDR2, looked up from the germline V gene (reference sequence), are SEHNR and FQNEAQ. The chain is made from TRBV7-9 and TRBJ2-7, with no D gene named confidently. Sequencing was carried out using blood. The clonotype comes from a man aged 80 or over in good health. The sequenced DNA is TGTGCCAGCAGCCCCATGGTTTACGAGCAGTACTTC. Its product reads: CASSPMVYEQYF.